This is a list of T cell receptor beta chains from one sample in a study of tumor-infiltrating lymphocytes in primary liver carcinoma. TCRdb re-called the multiplex PCR reads with MiXCR, one entry per CDR3 protein. The table records about 22,000 distinct CDR3 sequences, roughly 79% of them present only once. Sequencing was done on a sample of liver tumor tissue from sampling region 1. These receptors originate from a woman aged 30 to 39 with primary liver carcinoma and hepatitis B virus infection. Both conserved end residues are part of each CDR3. Each record gives: clone size, D gene, V gene, J gene, CDR3 protein, CDR3 DNA. A D gene is named only where the DNA matches it firmly. For some rows the clone size is stated as once, few or many, or as a class when expanded; others skip it.

.	TRBD1	TRBV6-5	TRBJ2-5	CAGNTDRGLTQYF	TGTGCCGGAAATACCGACAGGGGGCTGACCCAGTACTTT
.	.	TRBV14	TRBJ2-7	CASSHAAGTDYDQYF	TGTGCCAGCAGCCATGCGGCAGGGACTGACTACGATCAGTACTTC
once	TRBD1	TRBV11-2	TRBJ2-2	CASSLDRTVTGELLF	TGCGCCAGCAGCTTAGATCGGACTGTAACAGGGGAGCTGTTGTTT
few	TRBD1	TRBV11-2	TRBJ1-1	CASSARERGRKRCSNTEAFF	TGTGCCAGCAGCGCTCGGGAGAGGGGGCGCAAGAGGTGCAGTAACACTGAAGCTTTCTTC
many	.	TRBV20-1	TRBJ2-7	CSAKLPGHIYEQYF	TGCAGTGCTAAACTTCCGGGACACATTTACGAGCAGTACTTC
.	.	TRBV6-1	TRBJ1-2	CVSSELSLVLRSNYCYTF	TGTGTCAGCAGTGAACTGTCCCTGGTCCTTAGATCTAACTATTGCTACACCTTC
.	.	TRBV11-2	TRBJ1-6	CPSGNGAGDSPLHF	TGTCCCAGCGGGAATGGGGCAGGGGATTCACCCCTCCACTTT
.	.	TRBV6-5	TRBJ1-5	CASTSVRGNRIQPQHF	TGTGCCAGCACCTCTGTGCGGGGAAACCGAATACAGCCCCAGCATTTT
.	.	TRBV5-6	TRBJ1-1	CASVREVTEAFF	TGTGCCAGCGTGCGTGAGGTCACTGAAGCTTTCTTT
.	.	TRBV11-2	TRBJ1-1	CATSARDMGRKRWSNTGAFF	TGTGCCACCAGCGCTCGGGACATGGGGCGTAAGAGGTGGAGTAACACTGGAGCTTTCTTT
.	.	TRBV24-1	TRBJ2-6	CATRGEVANALTF	TGTGCCACCAGAGGGGAGGTGGCCAACGCCCTGACTTTC
.	.	TRBV5-6	TRBJ2-3	CASSIRGSNQPQYF	TGTGCCAGCAGCATAAGGGGCAGCAATCAGCCCCAGTATTTT
.	.	TRBV7-9	TRBJ2-1	CASSLGPWGHEQFF	TGTGCCAGCAGCCTGGGACCCTGGGGGCATGAGCAGTTCTTC
few	.	TRBV11-2	TRBJ1-2	CASSYRARGYGYTF	TGTGCCAGCAGCTACCGGGCCCGGGGGTATGGCTACACCTTC
.	.	TRBV29-1	TRBJ2-1	CSVLRDCNEQFF	TGCAGCGTCCTAAGGGATTGCAATGAACAGTTCTTC
many	.	TRBV7-3	TRBJ2-2	CASSLIGPGELFF	TGTGCCAGCAGCTTAATAGGTCCCGGGGAGCTGTTTTTT
once	.	TRBV11-1	TRBJ2-1	CASTQRQASYNEQFF	TGTGCCAGCACCCAGAGACAGGCCTCCTACAATGAGCAATTCTTC
once	TRBD2	TRBV11-2	TRBJ2-7	CASSLVAGAKAYEQYF	TGTGCCAGCAGTTTGGTAGCGGGAGCTAAGGCCTACGAGCAGTACTTC
.	.	TRBV11-2	TRBJ2-7	CASSVEGAGEYEQYF	TGTGCCAGCAGCGTGGAGGGGGCGGGTGAGTACGAGCAGTATTTC
.	.	TRBV24-1	TRBJ2-2	CATSESRPAESGELIF	TGTGCCACCAGTGAAAGCAGGCCTGCTGAGTCCGGGGAGCTGATTTTT
.	.	TRBV4-3	TRBJ1-2	CAGSQDWGRVNGYTF	TGTGCCGGCAGCCAAGATTGGGGCAGGGTGAATGGCTACACCTTC
.	.	TRBV11-2	TRBJ2-6	CASSLVAQGYYSGASVLTF	TGTGCCAGCAGCTTAGTGGCTCAGGGTTACTACTCTGGGGCCAGCGTCCTGACTTTC
many	.	TRBV6-2/TRBV6-3	TRBJ2-3	CASGASTDTQYF	TGTGCCAGCGGCGCGAGCACAGATACGCAGTATTTT
.	.	TRBV11-3	TRBJ2-1	CASSSTGHGFLNEQLF	TGTGCCAGCAGTTCAACTGGACACGGCTTCTTGAATGAGCAGCTCTTC
.	.	TRBV11-2	TRBJ2-7	CASSLGEAAYEQYF	TGTGCCAGTAGCTTAGGAGAGGCAGCCTACGAGCAGTACTTC
.	.	TRBV6-1	TRBJ2-2	CASSAFGELFF	TGTGCCAGCAGTGCCTTCGGGGAGTTGTTCTTT
.	.	TRBV7-8	TRBJ2-7	CASNALLLSPEQYF	TGTGCCAGCAACGCCCTCCTGTTGTCCCCCGAACAGTACTTC
.	.	TRBV5-4	TRBJ2-3	CVSSNLAASRSRTDTQYF	TGTGTCAGCAGTAACCTGGCGGCTAGCAGGAGTCGGACAGATACGCAGTATTTT
.	TRBD2	TRBV4-3	TRBJ2-2	CASSVLAGWPPSNTGELLF	TGCGCCAGCAGCGTACTAGCGGGATGGCCCCCTTCGAACACCGGGGAGCTGCTTTTT
few	TRBD2	TRBV5-4	TRBJ2-2	CASRSGLDSAGELFF	TGTGCCAGCAGATCAGGACTAGACTCAGCCGGGGAGCTGTTTTTT
.	.	TRBV4-1	TRBJ1-5	CASSLEFDQPQHF	TGCGCCAGCAGCCTCGAATTCGATCAGCCCCAGCATTTT